This entry lists 4 T cell receptor beta chains sequenced from one sample in a study of blood T cell repertoires in COVID-19 (dated by TCRdb to 2020 to 2021). Library preparation used the immunoSEQ multiplex PCR assay. TCRdb's version of the immuneACCESS table is confined to in-frame rearrangements and falls short of the full clone set. An unresolved V gene accounts for under half of the shortfall where checked; the remainder is of unknown origin. The sample has more than 150,000 clones on record, about 72% of them singletons. The ten largest clones capture 17% of the sample. The sequencing sample was made of PBMCs or T cells enriched from blood (not recorded which). The receptor set was obtained from a woman aged 45-59 years who had recovered from COVID-19.

V gene TRBV30 combines with J gene TRBJ2-5, with D possibly matching TRBD2 (6 bases). CDR3 length: 12 residues. Germline V lookup: CDR1 GTSNPN, CDR2 SVGIG (reference sequence). Trimming pared 5 bases from V and 4 bases from J, leaving 11 bases between. The CDR3 loop is CAWGEDRETQYF. CDR3 in DNA: TGTGCCTGGGGGGAGGATAGAGAGACCCAGTACTTC.

The V and J genes are TRBV28 and TRBJ2-3; 8 bases fit TRBD1. V dropped 5 bases and J dropped 4; count of bases not matched to a gene: 5. There are 14 residues in the CDR3. The V gene's germline CDR1 is MDHEN and CDR2 SYDVKM. The CDR3 region is CASSVGQGPDTQYF. As DNA, the CDR3 is TGTGCCAGCAGTGTTGGACAGGGCCCAGATACGCAGTATTTT.

This chain uses TRBV5-1 with TRBJ1-4, with D tentatively TRBD1 (5 bases). Germline loops: CDR1 SGHRS, CDR2 YFSETQ. CDR3 length: 15 residues. Trimming removed 0 bases at V and 8 bases at J, with 14 bases between. This chain's CDR3 is CASSLAGQGGEKLFF. The CDR3 nucleotides read TGCGCCAGCAGCTTGGCAGGGCAGGGAGGGGAAAAACTGTTTTTT.

The chain combines TRBV7-8 with TRBJ2-1; D may be TRBD1 (6 bases). V shed 4 bases and J shed 9 bases, with 16 bases lying between them. The CDR3 runs 14 residues. Per the germline V gene, CDR1 is SGHVS and CDR2 is FQNEAQ. CDR3 DNA: TGTGCCAGCAGCTCAGCGGACAGTCACAGTGAGCAGTTCTTC. Translating it yields CASSSADSHSEQFF.